This is a list of T cell receptor beta chains from one sample in a study of blood T cell repertoires in COVID-19. Sequencing was performed with immunoSEQ multiplex PCR; in TCRdb, only in-frame clones are kept and a portion is missing. The sample records 200,000 to 250,000 clones, around nine tenths being singletons. The sample comprised PBMCs or T cells enriched from blood (not recorded which). The receptors originated from a woman between 45 and 65 years old who had recovered from COVID-19. The conserved cysteine and the conserved F or W are not part of the CDR3 here. Size tells how often a clone was seen (once, few, many) or the class of an expanded clone, and some rows leave it out.

v_gene	j_gene	abundance	CDR3aa
TRBV2	TRBJ1-3	once	ASSLTPGTSGNTIY
TRBV5-5	TRBJ1-3	.	ASSLADGSSGNTIY
TRBV5-4	TRBJ2-7	.	ASSLLLAGEQY
TRBV3-1/TRBV3-2	TRBJ2-7	.	ASSQGREAEQY
TRBV19	TRBJ2-6	.	ASGPGDSGANVLT
TRBV28	TRBJ1-1	.	ASSLRRLNTEAF
TRBV10-2	TRBJ2-3	.	ASSTGEADTQY
TRBV7-6	TRBJ2-2	.	ASSLRQGGNTGELF
TRBV5-1	TRBJ2-3	.	ASSPRTGSTDTQY
TRBV5-4	TRBJ2-7	few	ASREAGYSYEQY
TRBV25-1	TRBJ1-3	.	ASRKQGARGNTIY
TRBV10-3	TRBJ1-4	.	ATGGGTTNEKLF
TRBV20-1	TRBJ2-1	.	SASGKERFNEQF
TRBV4-1	TRBJ2-3	.	ASSQDSTDTQY
TRBV7-6	TRBJ2-2	.	ASSLAGRETGELF
TRBV4-1	TRBJ2-1	.	ASSQGAGYYNEQF
TRBV30	TRBJ2-3	.	AWSRGTGDTQY
TRBV19	TRBJ2-5	.	ASSIVGGGSGETQY
TRBV7-8	TRBJ1-1	few	ASSLDHPRAVNTEAF
TRBV18	TRBJ1-5	.	ASSPGAGLNQPQH
TRBV7-9	TRBJ2-5	.	ASSLDLAGQETQY
TRBV30	TRBJ2-3	once	AWNRGVADTQY
TRBV19	TRBJ1-5	.	ASSTRSDRINQPQH
TRBV12-3/TRBV12-4	TRBJ1-1	.	ASRKQGGSEAF
TRBV18	TRBJ2-3	.	ASSQQGSTDTQY
TRBV18	TRBJ2-1	.	ASSPPLAANEQF
TRBV27	TRBJ2-7	.	ASSPRIGKTSGRRGEQY
TRBV29-1	TRBJ2-1	.	SVESGQGQFNEQF
TRBV6-5	TRBJ2-1	.	ASKLAGGAYNEQF
TRBV5-1	TRBJ2-2	.	ASQLEGGVSVAGELF
TRBV27	TRBJ1-2	few	ASSQRIKDRDYGYT
TRBV7-9	TRBJ2-2	.	ASSSSTRVGTGELF
TRBV15	TRBJ2-3	.	ATSLQSQEPLDTQY
TRBV27	TRBJ1-4	.	ASSLTPGQGKAGNEKLF
TRBV5-1	TRBJ2-7	.	ASSVRGVPYEQY
TRBV27	TRBJ1-6	once	ASSLGQGWSPLH
TRBV7-2	TRBJ2-3	.	ASSPGGLRGGKQY
TRBV5-1	TRBJ1-2	once	ASSLVGDGYT
TRBV7-9	TRBJ2-5	.	ASSLVGALPLKETQY
TRBV5-1	TRBJ2-1	once	ASSLVSGGSNEQF
TRBV29-1	TRBJ1-3	.	SVVAGGNTIY
TRBV5-1	TRBJ1-1	.	ASSVGQGVWTEAF